The clone carrying this T cell receptor beta chain has a handful of counts. Its antigen is not known. One entry per CDR3 protein results from TCRdb running MiXCR on the 5' RACE reads. The table has roughly 350,000 distinct CDR3 sequences, around 20% seen once; the top ten hold approximately 13%. This record belongs to a study of T-cell memory formation after mild COVID-19. In germline, CDR1 is SGHVS, CDR2 FNYEAQ. CDR3 size: 17 residues. After removal of 4 bases from V and 0 bases from J, the junction contained 6 bases not matched to a gene. General observations from the study: There was a balanced CD4/CD8 profile in clones contracting day 15 to 85, and later expanders leaned CD4+.

This receptor was taken from an adult woman who had mild COVID-19 (a few samples of this study predate the infection). Cell type and time point are not known. Material for sequencing was PBMCs or a T cell subset sorted from them (not recorded which). This sequence joins TRBV7-6 and TRBJ2-5, with TRBD1 matching over 12 bases. The CDR3 loop reads CASSSGQGARYQETQYF. As DNA, the CDR3 is TGTGCCAGCAGCTCGGGACAGGGGGCGAGGTACCAAGAGACCCAGTACTTC.